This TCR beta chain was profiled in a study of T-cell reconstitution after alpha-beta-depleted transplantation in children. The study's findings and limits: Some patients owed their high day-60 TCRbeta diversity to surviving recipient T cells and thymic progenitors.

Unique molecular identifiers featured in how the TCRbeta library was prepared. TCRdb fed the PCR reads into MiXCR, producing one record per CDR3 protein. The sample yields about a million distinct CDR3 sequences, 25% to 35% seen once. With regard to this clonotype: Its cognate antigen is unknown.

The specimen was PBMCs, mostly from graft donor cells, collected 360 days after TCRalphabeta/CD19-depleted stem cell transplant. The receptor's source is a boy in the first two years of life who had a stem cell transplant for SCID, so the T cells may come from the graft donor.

Here the CDR3 reads CASSRVSRAGEYEQYF. CDR3 sequence (DNA): TGTGCCAGCTCACGTGTCAGCCGGGCCGGGGAGTACGAGCAGTACTTC. The chain employs TRBV18 and TRBJ2-7; TRBD2 might be the D (5 bases). This CDR3 region has 16 residues. V gave up 4 bases and J gave up 4 bases, with 20 bases separating them. Germline V gene lookup returns CDR1 KGHSH and CDR2 LQKENI.